This entry lists 24 T cell receptor beta chains sequenced from one sample in a study of tumor T cells in aggressive B-cell lymphoma (dated by TCRdb to the late 2010s). Preparation of the library involved the immunoSEQ multiplex PCR assay. In TCRdb, the immuneACCESS table is reduced to in-frame sequences with V and J assigned. These tables do not hold every clone; where another copy was compared, an unresolved V gene accounts for under half, and the others remain unexplained. Within this sample are several hundred clones, with about 93% of them counted one time only. The ten top clones hold 8.5% of the sample. Sequencing used tumor tissue. The origin of the receptors is an adult with diffuse large B cell lymphoma.

J is TRBJ2-3 and V is TRBV7-6; 11 bases line up with TRBD2. CDR3 length equals 17 residues. CDR1 is SGHVS, CDR2 FNYEAQ, per germline. V dropped 4 bases and J dropped 5; count of bases not matched to a gene: 11. CDR3 DNA sequence: TGTGCCAGCAGCTCTTACCTAGCGGGAGGCCGGGTAGATACGCAGTATTTT. It codes for CASSSYLAGGRVDTQYF.

On this clone: Compared with germline, one end of the junction differs, possibly owing to a read error. The sample contains more than one DNA sequence encoding this CDR3. The rearrangement uses TRBV11-2 and TRBJ1-3, with D possibly being TRBD1 (6 bases). Germline V CDR1 and CDR2: SGHAT, FQNNGV. The CDR3 has 15 residues. The CDR3 region is CASSLGTGSGNTIYF. The DNA of the CDR3 is TGCGCCAGCAGCTTAGGTACAGGGTCTGGAAACACCATATATTTT. Combining the CDR3 with reference TRBV11-2 and TRBJ1-3 gives the whole variable domain EAGVAQSPRYKIIEKRQSVAFWCNPISGHATLYWYQQILGQGPKLLIQFQNNGVVDDSQLPKDRFSAERLKGVDSTLKIQPAKLEDSAVYLCASSLGTGSGNTIYFGEGSWLTVV.

This chain uses TRBV6-5 with TRBJ1-4; 8 nucleotides line up with TRBD1. V lost 4 bases, J lost 10 bases, and 5 bases stayed unmatched. Germline values: CDR1 MNHEY, CDR2 SVGAGI. CDR3 size: 13 residues. CDR3 DNA sequence: TGTGCCAGCAGTTCCCGACAGGGGACAAAACTGTTTTTT. Translating it yields CASSSRQGTKLFF.

This chain connects TRBV9 to TRBJ2-1; 9 bases line up with TRBD1. V lost 2 bases and J lost 6; bases outside the gene matches: 6. The CDR3 is 15 residues long. The germline V gene encodes CDR1 SGDLS and CDR2 YYNGEE. Here the CDR3 DNA reads TGTGCCAGCAGCGTCGACGGGACAGGGTTCAATGAGCAGTTCTTC. This translates into CASSVDGTGFNEQFF.

The V and J genes are TRBV19 and TRBJ1-5; D unresolved. Germline CDR1 LNHDA, CDR2 SQIVND (reference sequence). The CDR3 has 15 amino acids. V was cut by 7 bases and J by 2 bases, with 15 bases left in between. The CDR3: CASKLLQLGNQPQHF. CDR3 sequence (DNA): TGTGCCAGTAAATTGTTACAATTGGGCAATCAGCCCCAGCATTTT.

The gene calls are TRBV5-1 and TRBJ2-7; TRBD2 aligns across 7 bases. Germline assignment: CDR1 SGHRS and CDR2 YFSETQ. J gave up 0 bases and V 4 bases, and 7 bases lay outside the gene matches. The CDR3 has 15 amino acids. CDR3 coding DNA: TGCGCCAGCAGCCACGGACTAGGTAACTCCTACGAGCAGTACTTC. The encoded protein is CASSHGLGNSYEQYF. Using reference TRBV5-1 and TRBJ2-7 for the parts outside the CDR3, the full variable domain is KAGVTQTPRYLIKTRGQQVTLSCSPISGHRSVSWYQQTPGQGLQFLFEYFSETQRNKGNFPGRFSGRQFSNSRSEMNVSTLELGDSALYLCASSHGLGNSYEQYFGPGTRLTVT.

This clone was detected once. V and J are TRBV6-8 and TRBJ2-5; D not certain. Germline V lookup: CDR1 MNHGY, CDR2 SAAAGT. Between the trimmed V and J ends, which lost 6 bases and 7 bases, there was a span of 12 bases. CDR3 length: 12 amino acids. The CDR3 region is CASSTWRWTQYF. The CDR3 DNA reads TGTGCCAGCAGCACCTGGCGGTGGACCCAGTACTTC.

The V and J genes are TRBV30 and TRBJ1-2, with 7 bases fitting TRBD1. This CDR3 has 14 amino acids. Germline V gene data show CDR1 as GTSNPN and CDR2 as SVGIG (reference sequence). J lost 2 bases, V lost 3 bases, and 6 bases had no gene match. CDR3: CAWRRQGVNYGYTF. The DNA of the CDR3 is TGTGCCTGGAGACGACAGGGTGTAAACTATGGCTACACCTTC.

The chain has TRBV6-5 and TRBJ2-1; TRBD1 agrees at 7 bases. Germline loops: CDR1 MNHEY, CDR2 SVGAGI. Trimming at V came to 6 bases and at J to 6 bases, leaving 11 bases not matched to a gene. This CDR3 region has 15 residues. CDR3 nucleotides: TGTGCCAGCAGCCGCTCGGGACAGCTATCCAATGAGCAGTTCTTC. The encoded protein is CASSRSGQLSNEQFF.

This clone was found once. V usage is TRBV20-1 and J usage is TRBJ2-3; a weak D match, TRBD1 (5 bases). This CDR3 comprises 11 residues. The germline V and J ends were trimmed by 6 bases and 6 bases, with 10 bases remaining between them. CDR1 and CDR2 from the germline V gene are DFQATT and SNEGSKA (reference sequence). The CDR3: CSATGRDTQYF. The CDR3 DNA reads TGCAGTGCCACAGGACGGGATACGCAGTATTTT.

This chain links TRBV5-1 with TRBJ2-7; D might be TRBD1 (6 bases). The CDR3 is 12 amino acids. From germline, CDR1 is SGHRS and CDR2 YFSETQ. Trimming shortened V by 1 base and J by 8 bases, and 10 bases separated the two germline ends. For the CDR3, the DNA is TGCGCCAGCAGCTTGACAGGGCAACAGCAGTACTTC. Translating it yields CASSLTGQQQYF.

This clone was picked up one time. The J gene is TRBJ1-1, the V gene TRBV7-2, with 8 bases that match TRBD1. J was trimmed by 2 bases and V by 3 bases; bases with no gene match: 2. Germline CDR1 and CDR2: SGHTA and FQGNSA. The CDR3 spans 14 residues. The CDR3 sequence is CASSFRGLNTEAFF. The CDR3 DNA reads as TGTGCCAGCAGCTTCAGGGGGCTTAACACTGAAGCTTTCTTT.

This clone was observed a single time. The chain couples TRBV10-3 to TRBJ2-7, with 9 bases aligning to TRBD2. V lost 3 bases and J lost 8; bases outside the gene matches: 8. The CDR3 consists of 14 residues. Germline CDR1 ENHRY, CDR2 SYGVKD. CDR3 sequence: CAISDASGIEKQYF. The CDR3 nucleotides read TGTGCCATCAGTGATGCTAGCGGGATAGAAAAGCAGTACTTC.

The chain couples TRBV25-1 to TRBJ2-5; TRBD1 agrees at 9 bases. With 5 bases clipped from V and 4 bases from J, the junction kept 14 bases outside the gene matches. This CDR3 region has 17 residues. Germline lookup yields CDR1 MGHDK and CDR2 SYGVNS. CDR3: CASSHVQTGGIIETQYF. CDR3 DNA sequence: TGTGCCAGCAGTCACGTTCAAACAGGGGGCATAATAGAGACCCAGTACTTC.

A single count supports this clone. The chain recombines TRBV7-9 with TRBJ2-6; possible D gene TRBD2, 5 bases. The CDR3 is made up of 15 amino acids. The germline V gene has CDR1 SEHNR and CDR2 FQNEAQ (reference sequence). Trimming stripped 0 bases from V and 3 bases from J, with 6 bases between. The DNA for the CDR3 is TGTGCCAGCAGCTTAGCGGGGAGTGGGGCCAACGTCCTGACTTTC. It encodes CASSLAGSGANVLTF.

The V gene is TRBV6-6, the J gene TRBJ2-7; a weak D match, TRBD1 (6 bases). The length of the CDR3 is 14 residues. Per the germline V gene, CDR1 is MNHNY and CDR2 is SVGAGI (reference sequence). Trimming left V 8 bases short and J 0 bases short, with 14 bases between. The CDR3 DNA is TGTGCCAGCTTCGGGGACATAAGCTCCTACGAGCAGTACTTC. Translation gives CASFGDISSYEQYF.

This chain connects TRBV10-2 to TRBJ1-1; no firm D call. The V gene lost 0 bases and the J gene lost 3 bases, with 11 bases spanning the gap. This CDR3 comprises 15 residues. Germline V gene data show CDR1 as WSHSY and CDR2 as SAAADI. CDR3 loop: CASSESEEVDTEAFF. As DNA, the CDR3 is TGCGCCAGCAGTGAGTCGGAAGAGGTAGACACTGAAGCTTTCTTT.

The chain links TRBV7-2 to TRBJ2-7, with TRBD1 identical over 11 bases. From germline, CDR1 is SGHTA and CDR2 FQGNSA. CDR3 length: 16 residues. V lost 5 bases to trimming and J lost 5 bases; unmatched junction nucleotides: 11. In nucleotides, the CDR3 is TGTGCCAGCAGCCCCCACCGCGGACAGGGGGCAAACGAGCAGTACTTC. Its protein product is CASSPHRGQGANEQYF.

The rearrangement uses TRBV4-1 and TRBJ2-5, with D possibly matching TRBD1 (5 bases). Germline assignment: CDR1 MGHRA and CDR2 YSYEKL. CDR3 length equals 16 residues. Between the trimmed V and J ends, which lost 4 bases and 4 bases, there was a span of 19 bases. DNA for the CDR3: TGCGCCAGCAGCCCTAGAGCAGGGTTTTCGGGAGAGACCCAGTACTTC. It translates to CASSPRAGFSGETQYF.

The chain carries TRBV19 and TRBJ2-2, with a tentative D call TRBD2 (5 bases). The CDR3 sequence is 15 residues long. The V end was cut by 5 bases, the J end by 0 bases, with 10 bases between. Germline V gene data show CDR1 as LNHDA and CDR2 as SQIVND (reference sequence). The CDR3 DNA follows: TGTGCCAGTAGTTTCTCGCGGGCGAACACCGGGGAGCTGTTTTTT. This translates into CASSFSRANTGELFF.

The chain uses TRBV5-1 and TRBJ2-1; 12 bases match TRBD2. CDR1 and CDR2 (germline): SGHRS, YFSETQ. Trimming cost V 6 bases and J 4 bases; bases outside gene matches: 5. This CDR3 has 15 amino acids. CDR3 sequence: CASTTSGGPYNEQFF. For the CDR3, the DNA is TGCGCCAGCACCACTAGCGGGGGGCCTTACAATGAGCAGTTCTTC.

This clone was found once. The rearrangement uses TRBV9 and TRBJ2-7; TRBD2 agrees at 7 bases. Germline values: CDR1 SGDLS, CDR2 YYNGEE. Trimming took 0 bases from V and 2 from J; bases not matched to a gene: 5. The CDR3 extends over 15 amino acids. CDR3 region: CASSVGGTIAYEQYF. The DNA of the CDR3 is TGTGCCAGCAGCGTAGGTGGGACTATCGCCTACGAGCAGTACTTC.

The genes are TRBV7-8 and TRBJ2-1; TRBD1 is a possible D gene (6 bases). V lost 5 bases, J lost 0 bases, and 17 bases lay in between. The CDR3 length is 17 residues. Germline V gene data show CDR1 as SGHVS and CDR2 as FQNEAQ. This chain's CDR3 is CASSEKQGQGSYNEQFF. In DNA form, the CDR3 reads TGTGCCAGCAGCGAGAAACAGGGCCAAGGCTCCTACAATGAGCAGTTCTTC.

This rearrangement joins TRBV10-3 to TRBJ1-5; the D is unclear. Trimming pared 6 bases from V and 0 bases from J, leaving 12 bases between. This CDR3 has 15 residues. Per the germline V gene, CDR1 is ENHRY and CDR2 is SYGVKD. In DNA, the CDR3 is TGTGCCATCAGCGGGGAAGGGTATAGCAATCAGCCCCAGCATTTT. Amino acids: CAISGEGYSNQPQHF.